The clone carrying this TCR beta chain was seen a handful of times. Antigen specificity is unknown. Generated by immunoSEQ multiplex PCR, the TCRdb table keeps only in-frame clones and is missing some. Here the sample spans approximately 26,000 clones, about 70% being singletons. The source of the sample is a study of T cell clones after liver transplantation. Study details: Pre-transplant mixed lymphocyte reactions yielded third-party-reactive TCRbeta sequences as comparators for graft-donor-reactive sequences.

Whole-study findings and limits: In most of the 8 subjects, circulating graft-donor-reactive CD4 TCRbeta sequences fell significantly after transplant. A larger donor-reactive than third-party decline suggested partial antigen-specific deletion. These preliminary findings come from unstandardized post-transplant sampling times.

The sample consisted of CD4+ T cells from blood, taken before liver transplant. The TCR originated in a human donor who received a liver transplant.

For the CDR3, the DNA is TGTGCCAGCAGTCGACTGGGAACCAGTAAGAACTATGGCTACACCTTC. Translation gives CASSRLGTSKNYGYTF. The chain combines TRBV27 with TRBJ1-2; D is uncertain. V was clipped by 5 bases and J by 2 bases, with 18 bases between them. This CDR3 has 16 amino acids. Germline lookup yields CDR1 MNHEY and CDR2 SMNVEV (reference sequence).